This TCR beta chain stems from a study of cytomegalovirus exposure and HLA in healthy donors. Study details: Later, an analysis reported that the roughly 120 validation repertoires had used the same platform as the 550 to 750 first-cohort repertoires. Findings of the study overall: Generally TCR sequences proved uncommon, though certain public TCRs appeared in numerous donors.

The V and J ends lost 0 bases and 2 bases respectively, with 10 bases between them. This CDR3 spans 15 amino acids. CDR1 is SGHRS, CDR2 YFSETQ, per germline. Donors were drawn from the approximately 120-subject validation cohort, separate from the roughly 670-subject first cohort. The assay was immunoSEQ multiplex PCR, and TCRdb's table has in-frame clones only and misses some. The sample lists about 160,000 clones; nearly 90% were seen once. As to this clone: Its antigen remains unidentified.

The J gene is TRBJ2-3, the V gene TRBV5-1, with D tentatively TRBD1 (5 bases). Sequences were obtained from PBMCs. The TCR comes from a man between 18 and 35 years old in good health and CMV-seropositive. CDR3 protein: CASSLGRQTTDTQYF. CDR3 DNA sequence: TGCGCCAGCAGCTTGGGTCGACAGACCACAGATACGCAGTATTTT.